Here is one TCR beta chain with its context. This receptor's antigen is unknown. Per-nucleotide qualities are absent, and no much larger clonotype sits a single base away. The sample belongs to a study of PD-1 blockade in classical Hodgkin lymphoma (TCRdb year 2020). In terms of the full investigation: Nivolumab dosing was 3 mg/kg intravenously every 2 weeks, continuing until either disease progression or unacceptable toxicity. The study used TCR beta sequencing and CyTOF to define a peripheral blood immune signature of response to PD-1 blockade in classical Hodgkin lymphoma. Study-level results and caveats: Baseline TCR diversity was reported as lower in newly diagnosed patients than in healthy donors, and lower still in relapsed/refractory patients. Lower diversity was observed in patients in whom nivolumab was started less than 1 year after ASCT, and these patients were excluded from later analyses so that confounding by immune reconstitution would be avoided. Only a single clinical trial cohort was studied, and what caused the repertoire differences, possibly disease activity or prior therapy, remained undefined. A significant rise by C4D1 was seen in CD4+ but not CD8+ TCR diversity (p=0.0027 vs p=0.16), with the rise being most apparent in complete responders (p=0.02). Trial patients with a complete response had baseline diversity similar to that of newly diagnosed patients, while partial responders and progressors had significantly lower diversity.

The time point label here, explained by the study, means: cycle 1 day 1 (C1D1), immediately before nivolumab initiation. Every trial patient had relapsed following autologous stem cell transplantation, and prior brentuximab vedotin exposure was what differed among cohorts A, B and C. The trial cohort comprised 56 patients with relapsed/refractory classical Hodgkin lymphoma whose best overall responses were complete response, partial response or progressive disease. In the multi-cohort phase II CheckMate 205 trial, trial patients received single-agent nivolumab. Best overall response was determined by an independent review committee according to the 2007 International Working Group response criteria. PBMCs from the trial were collected at three points: immediately before nivolumab initiation (C1D1), and during therapy at cycle 2 day 1 and cycle 4 day 1. After peripheral blood was drawn into 8 mL Vacutainer Cell Preparation Tubes, PBMCs were isolated by centrifugation and then cryopreserved.

The Qiagen DNeasy kit was used to extract genomic DNA from unsorted PBMCs and from the negatively selected CD4+ and CD8+ fractions. TCR beta CDR3 regions were subjected to amplification by immunoSEQ multiplex PCR with primers that anneal to V and J segments. A synthetic immune receptor repertoire was used to minimize amplification bias, and remaining bias was computationally removed after sequencing. As for how the authors treated the data: Custom Python scripts were used to quantify repertoire diversity as the Shannon entropy index. Unsorted, CD4+ and CD8+ repertoires were analyzed separately, except in combined analyses where CD4+ and CD8+ sequences were merged in silico. A clone counted as expanded when the clone's frequency after treatment rose at least 2-fold relative to C1D1, and clones undetected at baseline were given a pseudocount of 0.5. Clones with 0 or 1 copy at C1D1 were classified as singleton clones, and clones with 2 or more copies were classified as non-singleton clones. Clones expanded in unsorted samples were annotated as CD4+, CD8+ or unknown by matching protein sequences in sorted samples from the same patient. Wilcoxon tests on paired samples were used to test changes in diversity from C1D1 to C4D1. TCRdb re-hosts the immuneACCESS table, in-frame sequences only. Its copies lack some clones; in the studies checked, an unresolved V gene accounts for under half of them, and the cause for the rest is not known. That table furnishes V, J and clone size, whereas the DNA furnished D and trimming. A total of about 40,000 clones appear in this sample, 87% of them only once. The ten most abundant clones make up approximately 9.1% of the sample.

The sequencing used peripheral blood mononuclear cells (PBMCs), collected at baseline. This clonotype originated in a human donor with classical Hodgkin lymphoma.

The DNA sequence is TGCGCCAGCAGCTTGGTAGCGGGGGGCACAGATACGCAGTATTTT. Translated, it reads CASSLVAGGTDTQYF. The sequence is built from TRBV5-1 and TRBJ2-3; 9 bases in the middle match TRBD2. For CDR1 and CDR2, the germline V gene lists SGHRS and YFSETQ. Ends trimmed: V by 0 bases, J by 1 base; bases unmatched to a gene: 0. The CDR3 goes from the cysteine to the phenylalanine over 15 residues. Here the CDR3 DNA is all that survives: 45 bases in frame from base 1.